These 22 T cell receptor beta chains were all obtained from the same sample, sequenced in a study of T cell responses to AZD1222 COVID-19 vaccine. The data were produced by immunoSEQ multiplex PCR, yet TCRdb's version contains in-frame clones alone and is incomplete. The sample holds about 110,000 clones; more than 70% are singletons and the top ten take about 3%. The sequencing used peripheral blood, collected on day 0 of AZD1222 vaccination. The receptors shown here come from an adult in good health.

Here the CDR3 reads CSVEVSTQYF. Here the CDR3 DNA reads TGCAGCGTTGAGGTATCTACGCAGTATTTT. The rearrangement links TRBV29-1 to TRBJ2-3, with D unclear. The CDR3 is 10 amino acids. V was shortened by 3 bases and J by 8 bases, with 6 bases between the two germline ends. The V gene's germline CDR1 is SQVTM and CDR2 ANQGSEA.

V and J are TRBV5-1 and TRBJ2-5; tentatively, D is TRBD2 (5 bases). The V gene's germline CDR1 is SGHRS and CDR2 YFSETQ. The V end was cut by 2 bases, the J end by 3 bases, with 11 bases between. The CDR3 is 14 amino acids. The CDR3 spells CASSFGGLKETQYF. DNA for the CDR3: TGCGCCAGCAGCTTTGGAGGACTTAAAGAGACCCAGTACTTC.

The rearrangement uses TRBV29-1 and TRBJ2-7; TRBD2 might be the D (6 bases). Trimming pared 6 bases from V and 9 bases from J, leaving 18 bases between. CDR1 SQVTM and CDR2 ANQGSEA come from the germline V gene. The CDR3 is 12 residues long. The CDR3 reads CSVSRDSDGQYF. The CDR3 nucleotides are TGCAGCGTGAGCCGGGACTCGGACGGGCAGTACTTC.

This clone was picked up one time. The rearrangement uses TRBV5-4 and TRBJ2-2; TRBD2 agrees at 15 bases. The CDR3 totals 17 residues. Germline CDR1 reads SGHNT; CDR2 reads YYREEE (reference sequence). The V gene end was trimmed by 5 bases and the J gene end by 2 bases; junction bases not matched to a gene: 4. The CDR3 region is CASRAGLAGGNTGELFF. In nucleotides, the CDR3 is TGTGCCAGCAGAGCGGGACTAGCGGGGGGCAACACCGGGGAGCTGTTTTTT.

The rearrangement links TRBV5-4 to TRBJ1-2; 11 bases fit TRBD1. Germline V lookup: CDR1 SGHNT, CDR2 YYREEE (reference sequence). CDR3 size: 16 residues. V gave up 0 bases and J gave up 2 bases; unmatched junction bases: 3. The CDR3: CASSLGTGGSNYGYTF. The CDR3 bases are TGTGCCAGCAGCTTGGGGACAGGGGGCAGCAACTATGGCTACACCTTC.

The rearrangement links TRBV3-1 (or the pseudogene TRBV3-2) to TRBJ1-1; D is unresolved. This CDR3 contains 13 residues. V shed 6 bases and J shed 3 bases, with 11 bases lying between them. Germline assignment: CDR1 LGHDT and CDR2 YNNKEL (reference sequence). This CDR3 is CASSPRGDTEAFF. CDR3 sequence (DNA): TGTGCCAGCAGTCCCCGTGGGGACACTGAAGCTTTCTTT.

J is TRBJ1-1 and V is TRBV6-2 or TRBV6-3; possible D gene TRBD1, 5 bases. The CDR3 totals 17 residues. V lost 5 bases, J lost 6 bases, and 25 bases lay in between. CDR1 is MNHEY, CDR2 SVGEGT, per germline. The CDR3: CASSLPALAGLISEAFF. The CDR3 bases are TGTGCCAGCAGTCTTCCCGCCTTGGCAGGGCTTATTTCTGAAGCTTTCTTT.

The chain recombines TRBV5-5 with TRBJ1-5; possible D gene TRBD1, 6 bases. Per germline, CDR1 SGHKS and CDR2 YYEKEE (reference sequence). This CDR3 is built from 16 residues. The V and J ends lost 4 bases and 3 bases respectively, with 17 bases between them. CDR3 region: CASSPTLTGTNQPQHF. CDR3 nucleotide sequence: TGTGCCAGCAGCCCGACCCTAACAGGGACCAATCAGCCCCAGCATTTT.

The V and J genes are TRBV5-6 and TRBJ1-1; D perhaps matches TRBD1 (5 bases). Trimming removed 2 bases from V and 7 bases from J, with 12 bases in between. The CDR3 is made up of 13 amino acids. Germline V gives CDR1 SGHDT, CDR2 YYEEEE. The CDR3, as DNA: TGTGCCAGCAGCTTAGAAAGGGACGGTGAAGCTTTCTTT. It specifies CASSLERDGEAFF.

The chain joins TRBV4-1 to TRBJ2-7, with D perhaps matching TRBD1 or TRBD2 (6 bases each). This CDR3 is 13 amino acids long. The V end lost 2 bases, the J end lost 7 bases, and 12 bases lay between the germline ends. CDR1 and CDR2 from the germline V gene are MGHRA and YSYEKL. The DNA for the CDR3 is TGCGCCAGCAGCCAAAGGGGGGCTCGGGAGCAGTACTTC. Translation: CASSQRGAREQYF.

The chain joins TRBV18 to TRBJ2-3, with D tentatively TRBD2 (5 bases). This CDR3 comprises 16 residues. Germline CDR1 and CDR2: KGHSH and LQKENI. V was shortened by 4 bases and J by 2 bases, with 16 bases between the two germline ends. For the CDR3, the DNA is TGTGCCAGCTCACGCTCATCGGGATATCCCACAGATACGCAGTATTTT. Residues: CASSRSSGYPTDTQYF.

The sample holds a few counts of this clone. The CDR3 DNA reads as TGTGCCAGCAGCTTAGCGCGAGCGGCGAGCCAAGAGACCCAGTACTTC. Translating gives CASSLARAASQETQYF. The chain uses TRBV7-9 and TRBJ2-5; the D gene is possibly TRBD2 (5 bases). Trimming took 0 bases from V and 1 from J, leaving 12 bases between them. Germline V gene data show CDR1 as SEHNR and CDR2 as FQNEAQ (reference sequence). This CDR3 spans 16 amino acids.

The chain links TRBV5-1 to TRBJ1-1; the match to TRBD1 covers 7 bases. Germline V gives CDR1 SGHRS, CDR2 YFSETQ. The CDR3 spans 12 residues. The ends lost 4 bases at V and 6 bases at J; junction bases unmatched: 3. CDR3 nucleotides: TGCGCCAGCAGCCAGGGGGGATCTGAAGCTTTCTTT. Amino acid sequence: CASSQGGSEAFF.

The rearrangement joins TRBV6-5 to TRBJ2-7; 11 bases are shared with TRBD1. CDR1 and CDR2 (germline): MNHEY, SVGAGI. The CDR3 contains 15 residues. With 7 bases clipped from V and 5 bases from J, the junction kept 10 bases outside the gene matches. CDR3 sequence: CASTTGTGGTNEQYF. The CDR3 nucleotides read TGTGCCAGCACCACGGGGACAGGGGGGACCAACGAGCAGTACTTC.

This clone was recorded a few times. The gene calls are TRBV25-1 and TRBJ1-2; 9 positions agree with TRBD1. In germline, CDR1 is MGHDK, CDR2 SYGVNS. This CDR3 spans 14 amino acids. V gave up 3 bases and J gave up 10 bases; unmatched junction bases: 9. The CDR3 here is CASSETRDRDFYTF. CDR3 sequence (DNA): TGTGCCAGCAGTGAGACACGGGACAGGGATTTCTACACCTTC.

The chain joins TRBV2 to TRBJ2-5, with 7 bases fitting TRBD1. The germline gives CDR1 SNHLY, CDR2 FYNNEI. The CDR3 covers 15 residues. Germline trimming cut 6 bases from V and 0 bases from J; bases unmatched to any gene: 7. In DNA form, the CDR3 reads TGTGCCAGCAGCCCCAGGGGACAGCACCAAGAGACCCAGTACTTC. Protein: CASSPRGQHQETQYF.

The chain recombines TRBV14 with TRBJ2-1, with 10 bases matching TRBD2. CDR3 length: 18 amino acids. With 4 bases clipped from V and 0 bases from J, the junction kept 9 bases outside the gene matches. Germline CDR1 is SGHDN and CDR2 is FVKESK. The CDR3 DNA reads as TGTGCCAGCAGCCTACTCAGGACTAGCGGACCCTCCTACAATGAGCAGTTCTTC. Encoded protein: CASSLLRTSGPSYNEQFF.

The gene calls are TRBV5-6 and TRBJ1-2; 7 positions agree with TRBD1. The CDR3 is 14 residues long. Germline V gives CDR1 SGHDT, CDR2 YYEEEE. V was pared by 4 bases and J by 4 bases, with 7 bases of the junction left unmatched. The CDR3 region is CASSPQGRIYGYTF. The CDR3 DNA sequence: TGTGCCAGCAGCCCACAGGGGCGGATCTATGGCTACACCTTC. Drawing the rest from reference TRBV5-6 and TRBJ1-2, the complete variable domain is DAGVTQSPTHLIKTRGQQVTLRCSPKSGHDTVSWYQQALGQGPQFIFQYYEEEERQRGNFPDRFSGHQFPNYSSELNVNALLLGDSALYLCASSPQGRIYGYTFGSGTRLTVV.

The CDR3 loop reads CASSYSPSRPGELFF. The CDR3, as DNA: TGTGCCAGCAGTTACTCGCCCAGTCGCCCCGGGGAGCTGTTTTTT. The chain employs TRBV6-5 and TRBJ2-2; the D is unclear. Trimming took 0 bases from V and 6 from J, leaving 11 bases between them. The CDR3 contains 15 residues. The germline gives CDR1 MNHEY, CDR2 SVGAGI.

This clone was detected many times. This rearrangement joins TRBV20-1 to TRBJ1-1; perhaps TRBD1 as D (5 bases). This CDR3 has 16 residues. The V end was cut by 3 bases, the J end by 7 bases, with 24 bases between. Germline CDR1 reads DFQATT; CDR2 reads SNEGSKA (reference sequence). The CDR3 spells CSASGLGGVGEIEAFF. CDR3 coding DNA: TGCAGTGCTAGTGGCCTTGGGGGGGTTGGGGAGATTGAAGCTTTCTTT.

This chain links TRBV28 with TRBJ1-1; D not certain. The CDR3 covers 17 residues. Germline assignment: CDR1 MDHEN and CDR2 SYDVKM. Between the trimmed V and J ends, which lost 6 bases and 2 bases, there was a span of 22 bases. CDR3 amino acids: CASSLESPWAANTEAFF. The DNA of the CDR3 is TGTGCCAGCAGCTTAGAATCCCCCTGGGCAGCAAACACTGAAGCTTTCTTT. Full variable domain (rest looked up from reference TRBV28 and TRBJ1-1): DVKVTQSSRYLVKRTGEKVFLECVQDMDHENMFWYRQDPGLGLRLIYFSYDVKMKEKGDIPEGYSVSREKKERFSLILESASTNQTSMYLCASSLESPWAANTEAFFGQGTRLTVV.

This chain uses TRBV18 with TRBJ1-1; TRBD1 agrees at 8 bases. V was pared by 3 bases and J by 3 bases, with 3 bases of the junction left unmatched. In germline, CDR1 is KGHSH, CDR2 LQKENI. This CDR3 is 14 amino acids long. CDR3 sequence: CASSPTGVDTEAFF. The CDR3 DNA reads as TGTGCCAGCTCACCGACAGGGGTGGACACTGAAGCTTTCTTT.